The rows below give T cell receptor beta chains drawn from one sample of a study of OX40 agonist ivuxolimab in advanced cancers. Measured with immunoSEQ multiplex PCR; TCRdb has only the in-frame clones, and not every one. The sample holds about 78,000 clones; about 90% are singletons and the top ten take 2.8%. The material sequenced was CD4+ or CD8+ T cells sorted from blood, taken in a trial of the OX40 agonist ivuxolimab. The receptors derive from an adult with an advanced solid tumor such as melanoma, head and neck, liver or kidney cancer. CDR3s include the opening cysteine and the closing phenylalanine or tryptophan. The D gene is left open where the match is weak. The listing skips clone size in some rows; elsewhere it reads once, few, many or a size class.

V,D,size,J,CDR3,DNA
TRBV5-1,-,-,TRBJ2-3,CASSFIAEGDTQYF,TGCGCCAGCAGCTTTATCGCTGAGGGAGATACGCAGTATTTT
TRBV27,-,once,TRBJ2-7,CASSLSADHYEQYF,TGTGCCAGCAGTTTATCTGCCGACCACTACGAGCAGTACTTC
TRBV5-1,TRBD1,-,TRBJ2-7,CASSDDRGSNEQYF,TGCGCCAGCAGCGACGACAGGGGAAGCAACGAGCAGTACTTC
TRBV5-1,-,-,TRBJ2-5,CASSLGQTQETQYF,TGCGCCAGCAGCTTGGGTCAGACCCAAGAGACCCAGTACTTC
TRBV7-6,-,-,TRBJ2-7,CASSLGLTTYEQYF,TGTGCCAGCAGCTTAGGCCTCACCACTTACGAGCAGTACTTC
TRBV6-6,-,-,TRBJ1-5,CASSLGSNQPQHF,TGTGCCAGCAGTTTGGGCAGCAATCAGCCCCAGCATTTT
TRBV30,-,-,TRBJ1-1,CAWSVGSEAFF,TGTGCCTGGAGTGTAGGCAGTGAAGCTTTCTTT
TRBV19,TRBD2,-,TRBJ2-3,CASSRGGELTDTQYF,TGTGCCAGTAGTAGGGGGGGAGAACTCACAGATACGCAGTATTTT
TRBV5-1,-,-,TRBJ2-1,CASSLKRAGDEQFF,TGCGCCAGCAGCTTGAAGCGGGCTGGGGATGAGCAGTTCTTC
TRBV5-1,TRBD1,-,TRBJ1-1,CASKTTGMNTEAFF,TGCGCCAGCAAGACGACAGGGATGAACACTGAAGCTTTCTTT
TRBV7-2,-,once,TRBJ1-2,CASSTDRFYGYTF,TGTGCCAGCAGCACCGACAGGTTCTATGGCTACACCTTC
TRBV5-1,-,-,TRBJ2-3,CASNLGSPDDTQYF,TGCGCCAGCAATCTGGGGTCCCCCGACGATACGCAGTATTTT
TRBV30,-,-,TRBJ1-1,CAWTRTVEGDTEAFF,TGTGCCTGGACTCGGACAGTAGAAGGGGACACTGAAGCTTTCTTT
TRBV4-2,TRBD2,-,TRBJ2-3,CASSQDSLAGGRDTQYF,TGTGCCAGCAGCCAAGACTCGCTAGCGGGGGGGCGAGATACGCAGTATTTT
TRBV10-3,TRBD2,-,TRBJ2-3,CAIGGLAGPPDTQYF,TGTGCCATCGGGGGACTAGCGGGGCCTCCAGATACGCAGTATTTT
TRBV10-3,-,-,TRBJ1-2,CAISEGRDGFYGYTF,TGTGCCATCAGTGAGGGACGGGACGGATTTTATGGCTACACCTTC
TRBV5-4,TRBD2,-,TRBJ2-2,CASSLVASGGAGELFF,TGTGCCAGCAGCTTGGTGGCTAGCGGGGGAGCCGGGGAGCTGTTTTTT
TRBV11-2,-,-,TRBJ1-3,CASSSLQGSGNTIYF,TGTGCCAGCAGCTCGTTACAGGGCTCTGGAAACACCATATATTTT
TRBV28,TRBD1,few,TRBJ2-7,CASSNDRGPSYEQYF,TGTGCCAGCAGCAACGACAGGGGTCCATCCTACGAGCAGTACTTC
TRBV2,-,-,TRBJ2-7,CASSEAFIPRDTAWEYF,TGTGCCAGCAGTGAAGCGTTCATTCCACGGGACACCGCCTGGGAGTACTTC
TRBV7-2,-,-,TRBJ1-4,CASSLGPGLNEKLFF,TGTGCCAGCAGCTTAGGTCCCGGGCTTAATGAAAAACTGTTTTTT
TRBV10-1,-,-,TRBJ2-2,CASSPRGLRTGELFF,TGCGCCAGCAGCCCCCGGGGGCTCAGGACCGGGGAGCTGTTTTTT